The rows below give T cell receptor beta chains drawn from one sample of a study of cytomegalovirus exposure and HLA in healthy donors. Using immunoSEQ multiplex PCR, the repertoire was profiled, and TCRdb retains in-frame clones only, with some absent. The data show 150,000 to 200,000 clones, approximately 78% seen once. Sample: PBMCs. The receptor source for this set is a human donor in good health. The CDR3 runs from the conserved cysteine through the conserved F or W. A D gene is named only where the DNA matches it firmly. Clone size is given for some rows only: seen once, a few or many times, or a class if the clone is expanded.

.,TRBJ1-2,few,TRBV7-2,TGTGCCAGCAGCTTAGTCTCCGGGACATTCAGTAAATATGGCTACACCTTC,CASSLVSGTFSKYGYTF
TRBD2,TRBJ2-7,.,TRBV2,TGTGCCAGCGCTAGCGGGGGACCCTCCTACGAGCAGTACTTC,CASASGGPSYEQYF
TRBD1,TRBJ2-3,.,TRBV7-2,TGTGCCAGCAGCCAGGGGCTGGACAGGCTCACAGATACGCAGTATTTT,CASSQGLDRLTDTQYF
TRBD1,TRBJ2-1,.,TRBV19,TGTGCCAGTAGTATTACCGGGACAGCCCACAATGAGCAGTTCTTC,CASSITGTAHNEQFF
.,TRBJ2-7,.,TRBV19,TGTGCCAGTAGCCTCAGGGGTTTCTACTACGAGCAGTACTTC,CASSLRGFYYEQYF
.,TRBJ2-5,.,TRBV15,TGTGCCACCAGCAGGGACCAGGGGTATGAGACCCAGTACTTC,CATSRDQGYETQYF
.,TRBJ1-5,.,TRBV6-1,TGTGCCAGCAGACAGGGCATGAGTCAGCCCCAGCATTTT,CASRQGMSQPQHF
TRBD1,TRBJ1-2,.,TRBV15,TGTGCCACCAGCCCCGAAGGGACAGTTCATGGCTACACCTTC,CATSPEGTVHGYTF
.,TRBJ1-2,.,TRBV19,TGTGCCAGTAGTATTAGGGGCGGAGGCTACACCTTC,CASSIRGGGYTF
TRBD2,TRBJ2-3,.,TRBV6-6,TGTGCCAGCAGTTACTCGGGCGGGGGGGCGACAGATACGCAGTATTTT,CASSYSGGGATDTQYF
TRBD1,TRBJ2-2,.,TRBV6-4,TGTGCCAGCAGTGACTCGTGGACCCCAGGGGGCGCCTTCACCGGGGAGCTGTTTTTT,CASSDSWTPGGAFTGELFF
.,TRBJ1-1,.,TRBV2,TGTGCCACCCAATCCGGACTGAGAGGTGCTGAAGCTTTCTTT,CATQSGLRGAEAFF
.,TRBJ1-1,few,TRBV6-1,TGTGCCAGCAGCCGACAGGTACCGAACACTGAAGCTTTCTTT,CASSRQVPNTEAFF
.,TRBJ1-3,.,TRBV7-6,TGTGCCAGCACCTTGGAGGTCTCTGGAAACACCATATATTTT,CASTLEVSGNTIYF
TRBD2,TRBJ2-1,few,TRBV2,TGTGCCAGCAGTGAGGTTGGGACTAGCGTCTACAATGAGCAGTTCTTC,CASSEVGTSVYNEQFF
.,TRBJ1-2,.,TRBV5-1,TGCGCCAGCAGCTGGGGGGACGGAAGGAGATGGGGCTACACCTTC,CASSWGDGRRWGYTF
TRBD1,TRBJ2-5,.,TRBV15,TGTGCCACCAGCAGGGGGCTACAGGGGCAAGAGACCCAGTACTTC,CATSRGLQGQETQYF
.,TRBJ1-6,.,TRBV7-9,TGTGCCAGCAGCTTCCGAACAGGTAGCTCCTATAATTCACCCCTCCACTTT,CASSFRTGSSYNSPLHF
.,TRBJ1-1,.,TRBV27,TGTGCCAGCAGTTTATCTCGCCCAAGGGGCACTGAAGCTTTCTTT,CASSLSRPRGTEAFF
TRBD1,TRBJ1-5,.,TRBV6-5,TGTGCCAGCAGTCGACAGGGTAAGGGCAATCGGCCCCAGCATTTT,CASSRQGKGNRPQHF
.,TRBJ2-6,.,TRBV4-3,TGCGCCAGCAGCCCGGGCTCTGGGGCCAACGTCCTGACTTTC,CASSPGSGANVLTF
TRBD1,TRBJ2-7,.,TRBV7-6,TGTGCCAGCAGCTTAGGACAGGGGCGAGACGAGCAGTACTTC,CASSLGQGRDEQYF
.,TRBJ1-2,.,TRBV6-1,TGTGCCAGCAGCGCCGAAATTACATTTAACTATGGCTACACCTTC,CASSAEITFNYGYTF
.,TRBJ2-2,.,TRBV5-1,TGCGCCAGCACCTTACAGGGCGCGAACACCGGGGAGCTGTTTTTT,CASTLQGANTGELFF
.,TRBJ2-1,.,TRBV4-3,TGCGCCAGCAGCCAAGATCGATATGGCAGCTACAATGAGCAGTTCTTC,CASSQDRYGSYNEQFF
TRBD1,TRBJ2-7,.,TRBV6-5,TGTGCCAGCAGCCGCGGACAGGGGCCGGTCCACGAGCAGTACTTC,CASSRGQGPVHEQYF
TRBD2,TRBJ2-5,.,TRBV11-1,TGTGCCAGCAGCTTTGGGACTAGCGGGGGGGCCTGGTTAGAAGAGACCCAGTACTTC,CASSFGTSGGAWLEETQYF
TRBD1,TRBJ1-2,.,TRBV30,TGTGCCTGGAGTCGTCGACAGGGGGACCACTTGGGCTACACCTTC,CAWSRRQGDHLGYTF
.,TRBJ1-1,.,TRBV7-9,TGTGCCAGCAGCTTCTCACCGCTGAGCGGTAGAACTGAAGCTTTCTTT,CASSFSPLSGRTEAFF
.,TRBJ1-6,.,TRBV25-1,TGTGCCAGCACGTGGAGCGGGGGGAATTCACCCCTCCACTTT,CASTWSGGNSPLHF
.,TRBJ2-4,.,TRBV5-6,TGTGCCAGCAGCTTGGATCGGGGGGCTGGGACCAAAAACATTCAGTACTTC,CASSLDRGAGTKNIQYF
TRBD1,TRBJ1-4,.,TRBV25-1,TGTGCCAGCGTGGGGACAGGGGGGGCTAATGAAAAACTGTTTTTT,CASVGTGGANEKLFF
TRBD1,TRBJ1-6,.,TRBV5-4,TGTGCCAGCAGCTTGGAAGGGGGCGGCAATTCACCCCTCCACTTT,CASSLEGGGNSPLHF
.,TRBJ2-3,.,TRBV4-1,TGCGCCAGCAGCCCCAAACCCGGGGATACGCAGTATTTT,CASSPKPGDTQYF
TRBD1,TRBJ1-3,.,TRBV9,TGTGCCAGCAGCGTACGGGACAGGGGAACGGGAGGAAACACCATATATTTT,CASSVRDRGTGGNTIYF
TRBD1,TRBJ2-6,once,TRBV30,TGTGCCTGGAACCTAGGACAGGCTGGGGCCAACGTCCTGACTTTC,CAWNLGQAGANVLTF
TRBD1,TRBJ1-1,few,TRBV5-5,TGTGCCAGCAGCACCAGCAGGGGGCAGACTGAAGCTTTCTTT,CASSTSRGQTEAFF
.,TRBJ1-2,.,TRBV29-1,TGCAGCGCCCTCGGTCAGGGGAACTATGGCTACACCTTC,CSALGQGNYGYTF
.,TRBJ1-4,.,TRBV27,TGTGCCAGCAGTCCCCTGACAGGTAGTGGGGATGAAAAACTGTTTTTT,CASSPLTGSGDEKLFF
.,TRBJ2-5,few,TRBV5-1,TGCGCCAGCAGCGCCAGATCCGACCAAGAGACCCAGTACTTC,CASSARSDQETQYF
TRBD2,TRBJ2-1,.,TRBV15,TGTGCCACCAGCAGAACGGGGGGGGGTCCCCTTTCTGAGCAGTTCTTC,CATSRTGGGPLSEQFF
TRBD1,TRBJ1-5,.,TRBV4-1,TGCGCCAGCAGCCAACCGGGACAGGGGAGCAATCAGCCCCAGCATTTT,CASSQPGQGSNQPQHF
TRBD1,TRBJ1-5,.,TRBV2,TGTGCCAGCAGCCGGGACAGGGGAGGTCAGCCCCAGCATTTT,CASSRDRGGQPQHF
TRBD1,TRBJ1-2,.,TRBV9,TGTGCCAGCAGCGCCCAACCGGGACAGGGAAACTATGGCTACACCTTC,CASSAQPGQGNYGYTF